One sample yielded the 29 T cell receptor beta chains listed below, sequenced in a study of blood T cell repertoires in COVID-19. Method: immunoSEQ multiplex PCR; TCRdb's copy keeps in-frame clones and lacks some. The repertoire holds approximately 200,000 clones, with 75% to 90% as singletons. The sequenced sample consisted of peripheral blood. The receptors shown here come from a young man with acute or convalescent COVID-19.

V is TRBV18 and J is TRBJ2-3; possibly TRBD1 for D (5 bases). The CDR3 runs to 18 residues. Germline CDR1 is KGHSH and CDR2 is LQKENI. V lost 3 bases, J lost 4 bases, and 23 bases lay in between. The CDR3 sequence: CASSPSDSSKAAPDTQYF. CDR3 DNA: TGTGCCAGCTCACCGTCAGACAGCTCGAAAGCCGCCCCAGATACGCAGTATTTT.

V is TRBV11-1 and J is TRBJ1-1; D not resolved. Per germline, CDR1 SGHAT and CDR2 FQDESV (reference sequence). With 5 bases removed from V and 2 bases from J, the gap between germline ends came to 9 bases. This CDR3 is 13 amino acids long. CDR3 in DNA: TGTGCCAGCAGCCGCCAGGTTAACACTGAAGCTTTCTTT. As protein: CASSRQVNTEAFF.

This chain joins TRBV5-1 and TRBJ1-1; 9 nucleotides align to TRBD1. The germline gives CDR1 SGHRS, CDR2 YFSETQ. The V and J ends lost 3 bases and 2 bases, in that order; junction bases with no gene match: 5. The CDR3 contains 15 residues. In DNA form, the CDR3 reads TGCGCCAGCAGCTCGGGACAGGGATATAACACTGAAGCTTTCTTT. This encodes CASSSGQGYNTEAFF.

This chain uses TRBV28 with TRBJ1-2; perhaps TRBD1 as D (6 bases). The CDR3 runs 12 residues. CDR1 and CDR2 (germline): MDHEN, SYDVKM. Between the trimmed V and J ends, which lost 2 bases and 9 bases, there was a span of 10 bases. CDR3 loop: CASSLQGQRYTF. CDR3 DNA sequence: TGTGCCAGCAGTTTACAAGGACAGCGCTACACCTTC.

The rearrangement joins TRBV2 to TRBJ2-1; D unclear. The CDR3 runs to 11 residues. Germline lookup yields CDR1 SNHLY and CDR2 FYNNEI. V gave up 8 bases and J gave up 15 bases, with 17 bases separating them. CDR3 amino acids: CASVTEFLSFF. In DNA form, the CDR3 reads TGTGCCAGCGTTACAGAGTTCCTATCGTTCTTC.

J is TRBJ1-3 and V is TRBV15; maybe TRBD1 (5 bases). Germline loops: CDR1 LNHNV, CDR2 YYDKDF (reference sequence). CDR3 length equals 16 residues. V dropped 0 bases and J dropped 0 bases, with 9 bases sitting between them. The CDR3 loop reads CATSRDWGGSGNTIYF. The DNA for the CDR3 is TGTGCCACCAGCAGAGATTGGGGGGGCTCTGGAAACACCATATATTTT.

The rearrangement joins TRBV9 to TRBJ2-1; a possible D gene is TRBD2 (7 bases). The CDR3 loop spans 15 amino acids. Trimming pared 4 bases from V and 9 bases from J, leaving 20 bases between. The V gene's germline CDR1 is SGDLS and CDR2 YYNGEE. The CDR3 is CASSLGGKGRVEQFF. CDR3 DNA: TGTGCCAGCAGCTTAGGGGGGAAAGGGAGGGTTGAGCAGTTCTTC.

V usage is TRBV11-2 and J usage is TRBJ1-4, with D perhaps TRBD1 (5 bases). V was trimmed by 1 base and J by 7 bases, leaving 10 bases between them. The CDR3 is 14 residues long. The germline CDR1 and CDR2 sequences are SGHAT and FQNNGV. The CDR3 here is CASSLGGVGEKLFF. The CDR3 nucleotides read TGTGCCAGCAGCTTAGGGGGGGTGGGTGAAAAACTGTTTTTT.

The rearrangement links TRBV28 to TRBJ1-5, with TRBD1 as a possible D gene (5 bases). V was cut by 5 bases and J by 0 bases, with 14 bases left in between. The CDR3 sequence is 16 residues long. Germline V lookup: CDR1 MDHEN, CDR2 SYDVKM. This CDR3 is CASSPTGGYSNQPQHF. The CDR3 DNA is TGTGCCAGCAGTCCCACCGGGGGATATAGCAATCAGCCCCAGCATTTT.

The chain combines TRBV2 with TRBJ2-5; 9 bases agree with TRBD2. After removal of 1 base from V and 5 bases from J, the junction contained 14 bases not matched to a gene. The CDR3 contains 18 residues. Germline V lookup: CDR1 SNHLY, CDR2 FYNNEI. The CDR3 DNA is TGTGCCAGCAGTGAAGTGAGGGAAATAGCGGGAGTAGCGGAGACCCAGTACTTC. Translation: CASSEVREIAGVAETQYF.

In this sample, this clone turned up once. The chain uses TRBV6-4 and TRBJ1-2; D perhaps matches TRBD1 (5 bases). CDR3 length: 12 amino acids. With 6 bases removed from V and 8 bases from J, the gap between germline ends came to 13 bases. The germline gives CDR1 MRHNA, CDR2 SNTAGT. CDR3 amino acids: CASSRGRDGYTF. The DNA of the CDR3 is TGTGCCAGCAGCCGCGGGAGGGACGGCTACACCTTC.

This clone was seen once. V gene TRBV7-9 combines with J gene TRBJ1-3; D is ambiguous. Germline V gene sequence: CDR1 SEHNR, CDR2 FQNEAQ (reference sequence). The V end lost 5 bases, the J end lost 4 bases, and 15 bases lay between the germline ends. The CDR3 is 15 residues long. Here the CDR3 reads CASSPGLWRGNTIYF. The CDR3 DNA sequence: TGTGCCAGCAGCCCAGGACTCTGGAGAGGAAACACCATATATTTT.

This chain uses TRBV10-1 with TRBJ1-2; D is unresolved. Germline values: CDR1 WNHNN, CDR2 SYGVQD (reference sequence). The V gene lost 9 bases and the J gene lost 4 bases, with 15 bases spanning the gap. This CDR3 comprises 13 residues. The CDR3 region has the DNA TGCGCCAGTAGGAGGAAAATCAGCTATGGCTACACCTTC. As protein: CASRRKISYGYTF.

For the CDR3, the DNA is TGTGCCAGCGGCAAACAGGGAGGGCAGCCCCAGCATTTT. Translation gives CASGKQGGQPQHF. V gene TRBV6-5 combines with J gene TRBJ1-5; tentatively, D is TRBD1 (6 bases). V lost 8 bases, J lost 7 bases, and 15 bases lay in between. The CDR3 runs to 13 residues. Germline CDR1 MNHEY, CDR2 SVGAGI.

This clone was observed a handful of times. V usage is TRBV12-3 or TRBV12-4 and J usage is TRBJ2-1; D is unclear. This CDR3 region has 11 residues. V was cut by 6 bases and J by 11 bases, with 11 bases left in between. DNA of the CDR3: TGTGCCAGCAGCCCGTCACTCCAGCAGTTCTTC. It is translated as CASSPSLQQFF.

This chain links TRBV29-1 with TRBJ1-1, with D uncertain. V lost 2 bases and J 2 bases, leaving 18 bases between the germline ends. The CDR3 covers 16 residues. CDR1 is SQVTM and CDR2 is ANQGSEA in the germline V gene. The CDR3 region is CSVEPARVGSNTEAFF. CDR3 bases: TGCAGCGTTGAACCCGCGAGGGTTGGAAGCAACACTGAAGCTTTCTTT. The full variable domain, completed using reference TRBV29-1 and TRBJ1-1, is SAVISQKPSRDICQRGTSLTIQCQVDSQVTMMFWYRQQPGQSLTLIATANQGSEATYESGFVIDKFPISRPNLTFSTLTVSNMSPEDSSIYLCSVEPARVGSNTEAFFGQGTRLTVV.

The chain couples TRBV12-5 to TRBJ1-5, with D hard to call. Per the germline V gene, CDR1 is LGHNT and CDR2 is FRNRAP. This CDR3 comprises 14 residues. With 3 bases removed from V and 5 bases from J, the gap between germline ends came to 11 bases. CDR3 bases: TGTGCTAGTGGTTTAGGAGACGGGTATCAGCCCCAGCATTTT. Translation gives CASGLGDGYQPQHF. Based on the CDR3 plus reference TRBV12-5 and TRBJ1-5, the full variable domain is DARVTQTPRHKVTEMGQEVTMRCQPILGHNTVFWYRQTMMQGLELLAYFRNRAPLDDSGMPKDRFSAEMPDATLATLKIQPSEPRDSAVYFCASGLGDGYQPQHFGDGTRLSIL.

The rearrangement uses TRBV7-2 and TRBJ1-1; D gene unclear. The CDR3 runs to 13 residues. The germline CDR1 and CDR2 sequences are SGHTA and FQGNSA. The V and J ends lost 5 bases and 0 bases respectively, with 7 bases between them. CDR3 protein: CASSPFLNTEAFF. The CDR3 DNA sequence: TGTGCCAGCAGCCCCTTCCTGAACACTGAAGCTTTCTTT.

The V and J genes are TRBV29-1 and TRBJ2-7; no definite D call. Trimming took off 4 bases at V and 4 bases at J, with 5 bases between the two ends. In germline, CDR1 is SQVTM, CDR2 ANQGSEA. This CDR3 contains 10 residues. In DNA, the CDR3 is TGCAGCGTTGGCAGTTACGAGCAGTACTTC. Protein sequence: CSVGSYEQYF.

The chain links TRBV7-3 to TRBJ2-7; 12 bases map to TRBD2. The germline gives CDR1 SGHTA, CDR2 FQGTGA. V lost 1 base to trimming and J lost 5 bases; unmatched junction nucleotides: 3. The CDR3 has 15 amino acids. CDR3 coding DNA: TGTGCCAGCAGCTTAAAGGCTAGCGGGAGGGACGAGCAGTACTTC. It encodes CASSLKASGRDEQYF.

The gene calls are TRBV6-9 and TRBJ1-6; possible D gene TRBD1, 6 bases. The V and J ends lost 6 bases and 0 bases respectively, with 15 bases between them. CDR1 and CDR2 from the germline V gene are MNHGY and SVAAGI. The CDR3 runs 17 residues. CDR3 coding DNA: TGTGCCAGCAGCACCCCAACAGGGAGCTCCTATAATTCACCCCTCCACTTT. Protein product: CASSTPTGSSYNSPLHF.

The gene calls are TRBV2 and TRBJ2-3; 8 nucleotides line up with TRBD2. Unmatched junction bases numbered 6, after V lost 0 bases and J lost 4 bases. The CDR3 is 16 residues long. Germline V gives CDR1 SNHLY, CDR2 FYNNEI. The CDR3 DNA follows: TGTGCCAGCAGTGAAGCGCGACTAGCGTTCCCAGATACGCAGTATTTT. Translated, it gives CASSEARLAFPDTQYF.

The J gene is TRBJ1-2, the V gene TRBV10-3; D gene ambiguous. Germline loops: CDR1 ENHRY, CDR2 SYGVKD. Trimming took off 6 bases at V and 1 base at J, with 6 bases between the two ends. The CDR3 runs to 12 residues. The CDR3 coding sequence is TGTGCCATCAGCGGGGATAACTATGGCTACACCTTC. Protein sequence: CAISGDNYGYTF.

The rearrangement joins TRBV11-3 to TRBJ2-2; TRBD1 matches 7 bases. The J segment lost 5 bases and the V segment lost 5 bases, leaving 5 bases of the junction unmatched. Germline loops: CDR1 SGHNT, CDR2 YENEEA. There are 14 residues in the CDR3. CDR3 loop: CASSPRTGTGELFF. The CDR3 coding sequence is TGTGCCAGCAGCCCGCGGACAGGAACCGGGGAGCTGTTTTTT. Filled out from reference TRBV11-3 and TRBJ2-2, the complete variable domain reads EAGVVQSPRYKIIEKKQPVAFWCNPISGHNTLYWYLQNLGQGPELLIRYENEEAVDDSQLPKDRFSAERLKGVDSTLKIQPAELGDSAVYLCASSPRTGTGELFFGEGSRLTVL.

This chain connects TRBV7-2 to TRBJ2-7; TRBD1 is a possible D gene (6 bases). Germline-derived CDR1 and CDR2 are SGHTA and FQGNSA. The CDR3 sequence is 14 residues long. V lost 7 bases and J lost 7, with 20 bases in between. This CDR3 is CASTSYLRTEEQYF. The CDR3 DNA reads as TGTGCCAGCACCTCTTACCTAAGGACAGAGGAGCAGTACTTC.

V usage is TRBV6-6 and J usage is TRBJ2-1; TRBD2 matches at 7 bases. Germline lookup yields CDR1 MNHNY and CDR2 SVGAGI (reference sequence). The CDR3 contains 16 residues. J was trimmed by 3 bases and V by 7 bases; bases with no gene match: 12. The CDR3 DNA is TGTGCCAGCACCCAAACCGCTAGCGGAAACTACAATGAGCAGTTCTTC. It codes for CASTQTASGNYNEQFF.

The table lists this clone with a count of one. The chain has TRBV6-5 and TRBJ1-6; unclear D gene. Germline V gives CDR1 MNHEY, CDR2 SVGAGI. CDR3 size: 15 residues. Trimming stripped 6 bases from V and 8 bases from J, with 17 bases between. The CDR3 reads CASRSPKGVDSPLHF. The CDR3 nucleotides read TGTGCCAGCAGGTCCCCCAAGGGAGTCGATTCACCCCTCCACTTT.

This chain uses TRBV3-1 (or the pseudogene TRBV3-2) with TRBJ1-2; D remains ambiguous. CDR1 LGHDT and CDR2 YNNKEL come from the germline V gene (reference sequence). Trimming removed 1 base at V and 10 bases at J, with 10 bases between. This CDR3 has 12 amino acids. The CDR3 sequence is CASSQVQELYTF. The CDR3 DNA follows: TGTGCCAGCAGCCAAGTTCAAGAACTCTACACCTTC.

This chain links TRBV6-1 with TRBJ1-4; 7 positions agree with TRBD1. Germline loops: CDR1 MNHNS, CDR2 SASEGT. With 2 bases clipped from V and 5 bases from J, the junction kept 8 bases outside the gene matches. The CDR3 is 16 amino acids. The CDR3, as DNA: TGTGCCAGCAGTGAACCTCGGGACAGTGGGAATGAAAAACTGTTTTTT. It yields the protein CASSEPRDSGNEKLFF.